This paragraph covers one T cell receptor (beta chain) sequence. The sample originates from a study of identical twins. TCRdb re-called the 5' RACE reads with MiXCR, one entry per CDR3 protein. The sample includes 600,000 to 800,000 distinct CDR3 sequences, 21% of them seen just once. Germline values: CDR1 LGHDT, CDR2 YNNKEL (reference sequence). The CDR3 runs to 12 residues. V dropped 1 base and J dropped 10 bases, with 5 bases sitting between them. The sample was also reused in another study, on T cells expressing NK-cell markers. That work contributes: Obtained from sorted CD3+CD56+NKG2C+, CD3+CD56+NKG2C- and CD3+CD56-NKG2C+ T cells were the TCR beta repertoires. Leadership of the CD3+CD56-NKG2C+ fraction also belonged to these clonotypes in four donors.

This receptor was taken from a young woman in good health. Sequenced: PBMCs. The chain couples TRBV3-1 to TRBJ1-6; D not resolved. The CDR3 DNA reads TGTGCCAGCAGCCAAGCTCAATCACCCCTCCACTTT. Translating gives CASSQAQSPLHF.